The 19 T cell receptor beta chains presented below share a single source sample, sequenced in a study of T cells in Graves' hyperthyroidism and ophthalmopathy. The TCR beta CDR3 regions underwent amplification using RNA transcripts as the source. The study used the HTBI primer set for a first-round RT-PCR of the TCR CDR3. TCRdb redid the calling of the multiplex PCR reads with MiXCR, one entry per CDR3 protein. The repertoire consists of about 460,000 distinct CDR3 sequences, with around a fifth occurring once and the leading ten covering under 55%. The material sequenced was blood. The receptors derive from a woman aged 65 to 85 with Graves' ophthalmopathy.

The rearrangement joins TRBV11-2 to TRBJ2-7, with 9 bases that match TRBD1. Germline V gene lookup returns CDR1 SGHAT and CDR2 FQNNGV. The CDR3 has 14 residues. V was clipped by 6 bases and J by 6 bases; unmatched bases: 9. DNA for the CDR3: TGTGCCAGCAGACATCCGGGACAGGGAGGCGAGCAGTACTTC. Amino acids: CASRHPGQGGEQYF. Using reference TRBV11-2 and TRBJ2-7 for the parts outside the CDR3, the full variable domain is EAGVAQSPRYKIIEKRQSVAFWCNPISGHATLYWYQQILGQGPKLLIQFQNNGVVDDSQLPKDRFSAERLKGVDSTLKIQPAKLEDSAVYLCASRHPGQGGEQYFGPGTRLTVT.

This clonotype turned up a few times. This chain links TRBV7-9 with TRBJ2-1; 7 nucleotides match TRBD2. The V and J ends lost 1 base and 4 bases, in that order; junction bases with no gene match: 4. This CDR3 is 15 amino acids long. Germline V CDR1 and CDR2: SEHNR, FQNEAQ (reference sequence). The CDR3 region is CASSLVRELYNEQFF. The CDR3 DNA reads TGTGCCAGCAGCTTAGTGCGGGAGCTGTACAATGAGCAGTTCTTC.

This sequence joins TRBV3-1 and TRBJ2-3; no reliable D call. Germline CDR1 and CDR2: LGHDT and YNNKEL (reference sequence). The CDR3 length is 14 residues. Between the trimmed V and J ends, which lost 1 base and 0 bases, there was a span of 5 bases. The chain's CDR3 is CASSQVASTDTQYF. CDR3 nucleotide sequence: TGTGCCAGCAGCCAAGTAGCTAGCACAGATACGCAGTATTTT.

This clonotype came up many times. This chain uses TRBV11-2 with TRBJ2-4; D not resolved. The CDR3 runs 15 residues. Germline loops: CDR1 SGHAT, CDR2 FQNNGV. V lost 5 bases and J 5 bases, leaving 16 bases between the germline ends. The chain's CDR3 is CASSPRASPQNIQYF. Here the CDR3 DNA reads TGTGCCAGCAGCCCTCGTGCCAGCCCGCAAAACATTCAGTACTTC.

This clonotype was seen only a few times. One junction end does not reproduce the germline sequence, and a read error may be involved. The chain carries TRBV7-7 and TRBJ2-3, with unresolved D. Germline V gene lookup returns CDR1 SSHAT and CDR2 FNYEAQ (reference sequence). This CDR3 spans 14 amino acids. The CDR3 sequence is CASSQWYGTDTQYF. In DNA, the CDR3 is TGTGCTAGCAGCCAGTGGTATGGGACAGATACGCAGTATTTT.

This rearrangement joins TRBV13 to TRBJ2-2; D is possibly TRBD1 (6 bases). The CDR3 has 13 residues. V was cut by 5 bases and J by 6 bases, with 10 bases left in between. CDR1 and CDR2 (germline): PRHDT, FYEKMQ (reference sequence). Written as DNA, the CDR3 is TGTGCCAGCAGCCCCCCAGGGGCCGGGGAGCTGTTTTTT. Encoded protein: CASSPPGAGELFF.

This clonotype has at least ten counts. The chain employs TRBV12-3 or TRBV12-4 and TRBJ1-3; D is perhaps TRBD1 (5 bases). The V end was cut by 3 bases, the J end by 8 bases, with 14 bases between. This CDR3 spans 14 amino acids. The CDR3 reads CASSLRTPMHTIYF. The CDR3 region has the DNA TGTGCCAGCAGTTTGCGGACACCAATGCACACCATATATTTT.

This clonotype was recorded at least ten times. This chain links TRBV3-1 with TRBJ1-1; TRBD1 matches at 8 bases. Germline V gene lookup returns CDR1 LGHDT and CDR2 YNNKEL (reference sequence). The length of the CDR3 is 14 residues. J lost 5 bases, V lost 5 bases, and 7 bases had no gene match. CDR3 coding DNA: TGTGCCAGCAGCTCGGGACAGGTATTAACTGAAGCTTTCTTT. This encodes CASSSGQVLTEAFF.

This clonotype was detected a few times. The chain uses TRBV7-8 and TRBJ1-1, with 7 positions matching TRBD1. J lost 11 bases, V lost 6 bases, and 15 bases had no gene match. The CDR3 loop spans 14 amino acids. Per germline, CDR1 SGHVS and CDR2 FQNEAQ. CDR3 sequence: CASSRPGQRVGAFF. CDR3 DNA: TGTGCCAGCAGTCGTCCGGGACAGAGGGTGGGGGCTTTCTTT.

This clonotype occurred a few times. The chain combines TRBV20-1 with TRBJ2-7; TRBD2 agrees at 15 bases. After removal of 5 bases from V and 3 bases from J, the junction contained 14 bases not matched to a gene. The CDR3 has 18 residues. Germline-derived CDR1 and CDR2 are DFQATT and SNEGSKA (reference sequence). CDR3: CSALTTGLAGGAFYEQYF. The CDR3 region has the DNA TGCAGTGCTCTAACTACGGGACTAGCGGGAGGAGCGTTCTACGAGCAGTACTTC.

Only a few counts were recorded for this clonotype. The V and J genes are TRBV20-1 and TRBJ1-5; D unresolved. V was shortened by 0 bases and J by 6 bases, with 9 bases between the two germline ends. The CDR3 is made up of 13 amino acids. From germline, CDR1 is DFQATT and CDR2 SNEGSKA (reference sequence). CDR3 in DNA: TGCAGTGCTAGAGATGGGCCGAGTCAGCCCCAGCATTTT. Amino acids: CSARDGPSQPQHF.

The V and J genes are TRBV20-1 and TRBJ2-5; TRBD2 matches at 14 bases. Looked up from germline, CDR1 is DFQATT and CDR2 is SNEGSKA (reference sequence). CDR3 size: 14 residues. The J segment lost 13 bases and the V segment lost 3 bases, leaving 10 bases of the junction unmatched. The CDR3 loop reads CSASPRTSGRTAYF. In DNA form, the CDR3 reads TGCAGTGCTAGCCCCCGGACTAGCGGGAGGACTGCGTACTTC.

The chain has TRBV6-5 and TRBJ1-2; 7 nucleotides align to TRBD1. CDR1 and CDR2 from the germline V gene are MNHEY and SVGAGI. The ends lost 0 bases at V and 8 bases at J; junction bases unmatched: 6. This CDR3 contains 14 residues. The DNA for the CDR3 is TGTGCCAGCAGTTACTCGACAGGGTATGGGGGCTACACCTTC. It codes for CASSYSTGYGGYTF.

The chain joins TRBV19 to TRBJ1-2; D is possibly TRBD1 (5 bases). Trimming took 1 base from V and 2 from J, leaving 11 bases between them. The CDR3 is made up of 15 amino acids. Germline loops: CDR1 LNHDA, CDR2 SQIVND (reference sequence). The CDR3 coding sequence is TGTGCCAGTAGTATAGGCGACAGACCCAACTATGGCTACACCTTC. Amino acid sequence: CASSIGDRPNYGYTF. The full variable domain, with the rest looked up from reference TRBV19 and TRBJ1-2, is DGGITQSPKYLFRKEGQNVTLSCEQNLNHDAMYWYRQDPGQGLRLIYYSQIVNDFQKGDIAEGYSVSREKKESFPLTVTSAQKNPTAFYLCASSIGDRPNYGYTFGSGTRLTVV.

In the case of this clonotype: An end of the junction does not agree with germline; a read error may underlie this. V usage is TRBV29-1 and J usage is TRBJ1-1, with TRBD1 identical over 8 bases. The CDR3 has 13 residues. The germline V gene has CDR1 SQVTM and CDR2 ANQGSEA. The CDR3 region is CSGDRGGGTEASF. CDR3 bases: TGCAGCGGAGACAGGGGTGGGGGCACTGAAGCTTCCTTT.

As concerns this clonotype: A single base separates this from a much larger clone, so it may be a read error. The chain recombines TRBV6-1 with TRBJ1-2; tentatively, D is TRBD1 (6 bases). The CDR3 consists of 13 residues. Per the germline V gene, CDR1 is MNHNS and CDR2 is SASEGT. Written as DNA, the CDR3 is TGTACCAGCAGTGAAGCAGGGGCTGATGGCTACACCTTC. As protein: CTSSEAGADGYTF.

Regarding this clonotype: Compared with germline, one end of the junction differs, possibly owing to a read error. This chain connects TRBV29-1 to TRBJ1-2; D remains unclear. The CDR3 runs 8 residues. Germline CDR1 reads SQVTM; CDR2 reads ANQGSEA. The CDR3 spells CSVGDLSF. CDR3 DNA: TGCAGCGTAGGAGACTTATCCTTC.

CDR3 in amino acids: CASSFRQGTDTQYF. CDR3 DNA sequence: TGTGCCAGCAGTTTTAGGCAGGGTACAGATACGCAGTATTTT. The chain couples TRBV28 to TRBJ2-3; possibly TRBD1 for D (5 bases). Per germline, CDR1 MDHEN and CDR2 SYDVKM. The CDR3 runs 14 residues. V lost 3 bases, J lost 3 bases, and 10 bases lay in between.

The rearrangement uses TRBV9 and TRBJ2-1; D not certain. The length of the CDR3 is 16 residues. V gave up 3 bases and J gave up 9 bases, with 22 bases separating them. Germline CDR1 and CDR2: SGDLS and YYNGEE. CDR3 loop: CASSATGIQGRSEQFF. CDR3 bases: TGTGCCAGCAGCGCAACGGGCATTCAAGGCCGTTCTGAGCAGTTCTTC. Variable domain in full (rest from reference TRBV9 and TRBJ2-1): DSGVTQTPKHLITATGQRVTLRCSPRSGDLSVYWYQQSLDQGLQFLIQYYNGEERAKGNILERFSAQQFPDLHSELNLSSLELGDSALYFCASSATGIQGRSEQFFGPGTRLTVL.